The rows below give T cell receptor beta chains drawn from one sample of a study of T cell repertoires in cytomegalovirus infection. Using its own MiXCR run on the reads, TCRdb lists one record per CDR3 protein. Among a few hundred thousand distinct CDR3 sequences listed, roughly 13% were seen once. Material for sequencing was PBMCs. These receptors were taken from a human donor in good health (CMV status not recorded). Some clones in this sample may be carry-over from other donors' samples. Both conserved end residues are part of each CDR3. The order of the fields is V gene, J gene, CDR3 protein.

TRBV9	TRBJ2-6	CASSLRGGRGANVLTF
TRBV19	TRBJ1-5	CASTRGQGWNQPQHF
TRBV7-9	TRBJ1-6	CASSQQLNSPLHF
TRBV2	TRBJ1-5	CATGIDQPQHF
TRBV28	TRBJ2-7	CASSLDKSYEQYF
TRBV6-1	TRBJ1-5	CASSTFGPGTVNQPQHF
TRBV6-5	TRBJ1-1	CASNNGQEAFF
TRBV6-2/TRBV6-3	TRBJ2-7	CASSSSGGLGEQYF
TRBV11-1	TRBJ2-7	CASSSYRDRGRDEQYF
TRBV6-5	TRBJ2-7	CASSYFQGDPYEQYF
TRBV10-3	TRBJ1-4	CAISELGTGNGEKLFF
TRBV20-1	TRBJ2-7	CSALSGGSYEQYF
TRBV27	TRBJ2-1	CASSFTRLAGGYNEQFF
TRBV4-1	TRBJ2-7	CASSRGGAGLYEQYF
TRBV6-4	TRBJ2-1	CASSDSVQGVNEQFF
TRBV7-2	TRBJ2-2	CASSLRATGELFF
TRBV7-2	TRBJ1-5	CASSLALDQPQHF
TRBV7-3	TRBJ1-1	CASSLNANTEAFF
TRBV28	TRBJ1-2	CASSYLNYGYTF
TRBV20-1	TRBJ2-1	CSARWDRRVDEQFF
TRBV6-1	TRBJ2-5	CASSRDREETQYF
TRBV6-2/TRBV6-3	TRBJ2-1	CASSRGVSYNEQFF
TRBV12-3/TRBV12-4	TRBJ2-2	CASSPYGVDGELFF
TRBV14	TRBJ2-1	CASSLRRGNEQFF
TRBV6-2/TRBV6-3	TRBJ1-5	CASSRWGTGEQPQHF
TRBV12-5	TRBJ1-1	CASGLGAGQGGRAFF
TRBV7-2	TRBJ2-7	CASSPSGRTPYEQYF
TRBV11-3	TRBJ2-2	CASSLEARQGRTGELFF
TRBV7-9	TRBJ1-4	CASRPGTVNEKLFF